These T cell receptor beta chains were read from a single sample in a study of T cell changes during pregnancy in multiple sclerosis. Assay used: immunoSEQ multiplex PCR; TCRdb lists only in-frame clones, some missing. The data hold around 73,000 clones, with 92% observed a single time. The sample here was peripheral blood, taken in the third trimester of pregnancy. Receptors originate from a female donor in good health, enrolled as a control in a pregnancy study. CDR3s include the opening cysteine and the closing phenylalanine or tryptophan. The D gene is left open where the match is weak. The size entry is marked missing in some rows and otherwise reads once, few, many or a size class.

>TRBV19|-|-|TRBJ2-4
TGTGCCAGTAGTATTCCCAGCGAAAAAAACATTCAGTACTTC
CASSIPSEKNIQYF
>TRBV10-2|few|TRBD1|TRBJ1-2
TGCGCCAGCAGTCATGACAGGGGATATGGCTACACCTTC
CASSHDRGYGYTF
>TRBV4-2|-|TRBD1|TRBJ1-1
TGTGCCAGCAGCCAAGAGACAGGGTGGGACACTGAAGCTTTCTTT
CASSQETGWDTEAFF
>TRBV7-9|-|-|TRBJ2-2
TGTGCCAGCAGCTTTCAGGGAAACGGGGAGCTGTTTTTT
CASSFQGNGELFF
>TRBV2|-|-|TRBJ2-7
TGTGCCAGCAGAAGCACTCGAACCTACGAGCAGTACTTC
CASRSTRTYEQYF
>TRBV2|-|-|TRBJ1-3
TGTGCCAGCAATGGGGGGACTACAGGGTCCGGAAACACCATATATTTT
CASNGGTTGSGNTIYF
>TRBV2|-|-|TRBJ2-6
TGTGCCAGCAGCCCCCGGGTCTCTGGGGCCAACGTCCTGACTTTC
CASSPRVSGANVLTF
>TRBV28|-|TRBD1|TRBJ1-2
TGTGCCAGCAGTTCGATTCCAGGGGGAGTCGGCTATGGCTACACCTTC
CASSSIPGGVGYGYTF
>TRBV19|-|-|TRBJ1-2
TGTGCCAGTAGGAGCGGGGCAGCCTATGGCTACACCTTC
CASRSGAAYGYTF
>TRBV5-4|-|-|TRBJ2-3
TGTGCCAGCACCTCTGGGTGGGAGGCAGATACGCAGTATTTT
CASTSGWEADTQYF
>TRBV19|-|TRBD2|TRBJ2-1
TGTGCCAGTAGTTTGAATAGCGGGAGAGAAATGTTCTTC
CASSLNSGREMFF
>TRBV29-1|-|-|TRBJ2-2
TGCAGCGTTGTCCGGGGGACCGGGGAGCTGTTTTTT
CSVVRGTGELFF
>TRBV11-2|-|-|TRBJ1-2
TGTGCCAGCAGCTCTCCTGGTGACTTCCTGACTTATGGCTACACCTTC
CASSSPGDFLTYGYTF
>TRBV14|-|-|TRBJ1-5
TGTGCCAGCAGCCAAGACGGGGGGGCGCGGGCTCAGCCCCAGCATTTT
CASSQDGGARAQPQHF
>TRBV6-1|few|TRBD2|TRBJ2-2
TGTGCCAGCAGCTGGGAGGGAGCGTCCGGGGAGCTGTTTTTT
CASSWEGASGELFF
>TRBV28|-|TRBD1|TRBJ2-7
TGTGCCAGCAGTTCCTCCGGGACAGAATATTACGAGCAGTACTTC
CASSSSGTEYYEQYF